The rows below give T cell receptor beta chains drawn from one sample of a study of T cell changes during pregnancy in multiple sclerosis. The repertoire was sequenced with immunoSEQ multiplex PCR; TCRdb's copy has only in-frame clones and lacks some. The sample contains tens of thousands of clones, just under 95% of which appear only once. The specimen comprised peripheral blood, sampled in the second trimester of pregnancy. The receptors were sampled from a female donor with multiple sclerosis, enrolled in a pregnancy study. Both conserved end residues are trimmed from each CDR3.

v_gene	j_gene	CDR3aa
TRBV4-1	TRBJ2-1	ASSQGAGSSYNEQF
TRBV9	TRBJ1-3	ASSVYSSGNTIY
TRBV27	TRBJ1-5	ASSYRGSNQPQH
TRBV7-8	TRBJ2-4	ASSLAGNDKNIQY
TRBV5-8	TRBJ1-6	ASSPDRLQGSGSPLH
TRBV7-2	TRBJ2-2	ASSLWDSGGAIVGELF
TRBV13	TRBJ1-2	ASSLAARGDFGYT
TRBV19	TRBJ2-7	ASSIGGTGGYEQY
TRBV19	TRBJ1-3	ASSLQGTGNTIY
TRBV30	TRBJ2-2	ARQGIANTGELF
TRBV28	TRBJ2-2	ASSWGRELF
TRBV6-5	TRBJ1-2	ASSYSGGLNYGYT
TRBV25-1	TRBJ2-6	ASNQAAGANVLT
TRBV19	TRBJ1-1	ASTGGAGFTEAF
TRBV7-2	TRBJ1-5	ASSLDSRYSNQPQH
TRBV7-3	TRBJ2-1	ASSLSGGANEQF
TRBV7-9	TRBJ2-1	ASSFYLAVEQF
TRBV7-8	TRBJ2-1	ASSPPRAKEQF
TRBV19	TRBJ2-7	ASSADSAYEQY
TRBV6-5	TRBJ2-7	ASSSGTYEQY
TRBV7-8	TRBJ2-2	ASSALAGGRTGELF
TRBV7-9	TRBJ1-6	ASSLDFEERPLH
TRBV27	TRBJ2-3	ASSSKSTSGITDTQY
TRBV30	TRBJ2-2	AWSVPPGQVNTGELF
TRBV7-3	TRBJ2-7	ASSLLGTGAYEQY
TRBV4-1	TRBJ2-1	ASSQVGRSSYNEQF
TRBV13	TRBJ2-3	ASSSRRPDTQY
TRBV6-5	TRBJ1-1	ASSQQTVGDTEAF
TRBV10-3	TRBJ1-2	AIRDRADYGYT
TRBV30	TRBJ2-1	AWSIFNEQF
TRBV29-1	TRBJ2-2	SARQGLDTGELF
TRBV6-6	TRBJ2-7	ASAGTGDLEQY
TRBV9	TRBJ2-1	ASTRGGAVYNEQF
TRBV5-1	TRBJ2-1	ASSLVAGGLYNEQF
TRBV7-3	TRBJ2-1	ASSSDNEQF
TRBV4-1	TRBJ2-1	ASSRKLGNEQF
TRBV7-2	TRBJ1-1	ASSLATGRNTEAF
TRBV12-5	TRBJ1-3	ASGSGVLGVSGNTIY
TRBV11-2	TRBJ1-2	ASSSTLTGRQGYT